Reported below is one T cell receptor (beta chain). The data originate from a study of OX40 agonist ivuxolimab in advanced cancers. This table comes from immunoSEQ multiplex PCR, and its TCRdb copy is limited to in-frame clones, with some not included. The sample carries 60,000 to 80,000 clones, about 93% recorded once. The CDR3 covers 14 residues. Trimming removed 5 bases from V and 4 bases from J, with 14 bases in between. Germline values: CDR1 MNHNS, CDR2 SASEGT. V and J are TRBV6-1 and TRBJ1-1; a possible D gene is TRBD1 (6 bases). Source: CD4+ or CD8+ T cells sorted from blood, taken in a trial of the OX40 agonist ivuxolimab. This receptor was identified in an adult with an advanced solid tumor such as melanoma, head and neck, liver or kidney cancer. The CDR3 sequence is CASSSTGTGTEAFF. The CDR3 DNA follows: TGTGCCAGCAGTTCAACAGGGACCGGCACTGAAGCTTTCTTT.